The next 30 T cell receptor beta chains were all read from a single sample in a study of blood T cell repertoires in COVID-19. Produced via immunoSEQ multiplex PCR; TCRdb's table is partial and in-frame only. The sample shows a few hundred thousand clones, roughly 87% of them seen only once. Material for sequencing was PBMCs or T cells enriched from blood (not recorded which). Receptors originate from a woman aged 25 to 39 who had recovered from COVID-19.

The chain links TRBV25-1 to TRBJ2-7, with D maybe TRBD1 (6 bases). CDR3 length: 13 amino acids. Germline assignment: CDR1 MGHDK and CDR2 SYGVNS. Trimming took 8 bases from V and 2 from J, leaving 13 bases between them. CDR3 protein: CASSTGYPYEQYF. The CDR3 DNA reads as TGTGCCAGCTCGACAGGATATCCCTACGAGCAGTACTTC.

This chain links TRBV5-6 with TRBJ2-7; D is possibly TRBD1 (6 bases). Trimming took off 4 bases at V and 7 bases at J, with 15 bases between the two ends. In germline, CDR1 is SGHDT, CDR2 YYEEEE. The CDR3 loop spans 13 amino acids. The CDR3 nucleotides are TGTGCCAGCAGCCAGGGGACGGGGTTGGAGCAGTACTTC. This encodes CASSQGTGLEQYF.

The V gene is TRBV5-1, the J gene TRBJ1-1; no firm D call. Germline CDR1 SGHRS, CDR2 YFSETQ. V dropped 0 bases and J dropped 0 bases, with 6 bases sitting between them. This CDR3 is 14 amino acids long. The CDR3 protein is CASSLDGMNTEAFF. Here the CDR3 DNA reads TGCGCCAGCAGCTTGGACGGGATGAACACTGAAGCTTTCTTT.

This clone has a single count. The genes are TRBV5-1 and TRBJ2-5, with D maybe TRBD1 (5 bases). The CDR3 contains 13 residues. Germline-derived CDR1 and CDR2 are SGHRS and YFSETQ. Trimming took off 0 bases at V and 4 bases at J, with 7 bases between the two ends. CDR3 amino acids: CASSLAGIETQYF. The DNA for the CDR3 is TGCGCCAGCAGCTTGGCAGGGATAGAGACCCAGTACTTC.

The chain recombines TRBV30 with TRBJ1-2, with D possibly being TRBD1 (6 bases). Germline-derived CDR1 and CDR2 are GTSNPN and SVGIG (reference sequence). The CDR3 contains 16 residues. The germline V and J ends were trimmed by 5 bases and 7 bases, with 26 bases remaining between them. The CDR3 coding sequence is TGTGCCTGGGACGGGTCAGGGGAAATTAGGTATCGTGGCTACACCTTC. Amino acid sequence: CAWDGSGEIRYRGYTF.

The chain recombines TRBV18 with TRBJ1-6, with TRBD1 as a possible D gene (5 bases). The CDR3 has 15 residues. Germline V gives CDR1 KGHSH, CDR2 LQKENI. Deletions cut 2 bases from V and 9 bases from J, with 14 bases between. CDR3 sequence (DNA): TGTGCCAGCTCACCAATCAGGGAAGCCATTTCACCCCTCCACTTT. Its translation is CASSPIREAISPLHF.

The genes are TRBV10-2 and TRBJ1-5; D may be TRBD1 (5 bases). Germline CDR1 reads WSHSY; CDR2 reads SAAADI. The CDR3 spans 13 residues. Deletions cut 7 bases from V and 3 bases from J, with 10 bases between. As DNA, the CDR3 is TGCGCCAGCAACCTCAGGGTCAATCAGCCCCAGCATTTT. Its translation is CASNLRVNQPQHF.

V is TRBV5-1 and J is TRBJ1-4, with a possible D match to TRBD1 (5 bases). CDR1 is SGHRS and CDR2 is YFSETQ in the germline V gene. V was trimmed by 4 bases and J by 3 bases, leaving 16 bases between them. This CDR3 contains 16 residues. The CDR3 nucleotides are TGCGCCAGCAGCCCGGGACTTGGGGCATCTAATGAAAAACTGTTTTTT. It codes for CASSPGLGASNEKLFF.

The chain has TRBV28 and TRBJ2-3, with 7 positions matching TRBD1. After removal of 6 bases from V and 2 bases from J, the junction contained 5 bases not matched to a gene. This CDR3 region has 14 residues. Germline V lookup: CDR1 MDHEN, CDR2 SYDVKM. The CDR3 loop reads CASRGQSLTDTQYF. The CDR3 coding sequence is TGTGCCAGCAGGGGACAGTCTCTCACAGATACGCAGTATTTT.

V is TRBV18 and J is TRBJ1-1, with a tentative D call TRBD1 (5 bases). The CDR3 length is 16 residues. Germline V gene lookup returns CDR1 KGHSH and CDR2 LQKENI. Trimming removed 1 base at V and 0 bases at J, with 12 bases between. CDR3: CASSPQAGTLNTEAFF. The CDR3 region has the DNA TGTGCCAGCTCACCACAAGCCGGGACTCTGAACACTGAAGCTTTCTTT.

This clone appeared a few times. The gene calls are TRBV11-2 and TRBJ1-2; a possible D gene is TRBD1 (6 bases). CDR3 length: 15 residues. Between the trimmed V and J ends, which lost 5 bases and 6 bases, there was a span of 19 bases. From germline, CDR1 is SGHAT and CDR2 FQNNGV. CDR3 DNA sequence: TGTGCCAGCAGCCGAGACAGGTCGTCTCATGATGGCTACACCTTC. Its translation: CASSRDRSSHDGYTF.

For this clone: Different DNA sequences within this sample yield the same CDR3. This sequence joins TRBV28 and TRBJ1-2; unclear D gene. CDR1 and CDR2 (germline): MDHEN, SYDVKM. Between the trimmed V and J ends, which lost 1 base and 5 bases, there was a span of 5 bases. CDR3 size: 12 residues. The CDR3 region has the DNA TGTGCCAGCAGTTTATCGGGTTATGGCTACACCTTC. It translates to CASSLSGYGYTF.

DNA of the CDR3: TGTGCCGTTATGAGAGGCACCGGGGAGCTGTTTTTT. Protein sequence: CAVMRGTGELFF. The rearrangement links TRBV10-3 to TRBJ2-2, with D uncertain. Deletions cut 11 bases from V and 4 bases from J, with 11 bases between. There are 12 residues in the CDR3. CDR1 is ENHRY, CDR2 SYGVKD, per germline.

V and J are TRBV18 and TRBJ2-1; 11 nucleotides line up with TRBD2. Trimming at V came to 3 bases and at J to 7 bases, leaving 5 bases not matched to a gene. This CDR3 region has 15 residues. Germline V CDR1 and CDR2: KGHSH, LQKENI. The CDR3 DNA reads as TGTGCCAGCTCACCTAGCGGGGGGGCCGGGAATGAGCAGTTCTTC. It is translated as CASSPSGGAGNEQFF. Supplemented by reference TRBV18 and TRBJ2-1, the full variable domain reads NAGVMQNPRHLVRRRGQEARLRCSPMKGHSHVYWYRQLPEEGLKFMVYLQKENIIDESGMPKERFSAEFPKEGPSILRIQQVVRGDSAAYFCASSPSGGAGNEQFFGPGTRLTVL.

The CDR3 region is CASSLGLAGGSEQFF. CDR3 coding DNA: TGCGCCAGCAGCTTGGGACTAGCGGGGGGTAGTGAGCAGTTCTTC. V usage is TRBV5-1 and J usage is TRBJ2-1, with 13 bases fitting TRBD2. This CDR3 region has 15 residues. J lost 9 bases, V lost 0 bases, and 3 bases had no gene match. Germline V gene sequence: CDR1 SGHRS, CDR2 YFSETQ.

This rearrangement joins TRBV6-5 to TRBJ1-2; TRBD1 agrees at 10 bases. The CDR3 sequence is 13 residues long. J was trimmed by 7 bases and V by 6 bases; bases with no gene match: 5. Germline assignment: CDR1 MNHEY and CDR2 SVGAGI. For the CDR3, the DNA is TGTGCCAGCAGCCGACAGGGGGCCTCTGGCTACACCTTC. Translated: CASSRQGASGYTF.

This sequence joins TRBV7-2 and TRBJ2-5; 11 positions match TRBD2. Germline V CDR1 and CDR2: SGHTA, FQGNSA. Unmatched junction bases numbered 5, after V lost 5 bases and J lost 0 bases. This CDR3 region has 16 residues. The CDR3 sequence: CASSLTSGEYQETQYF. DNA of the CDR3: TGTGCCAGCAGCCTGACTAGCGGGGAGTACCAAGAGACCCAGTACTTC.

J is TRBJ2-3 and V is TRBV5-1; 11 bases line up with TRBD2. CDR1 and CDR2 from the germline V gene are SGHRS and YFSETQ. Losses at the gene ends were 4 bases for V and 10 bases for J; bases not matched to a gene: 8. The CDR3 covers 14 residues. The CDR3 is CASSPGLAEEAQYF. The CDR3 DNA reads TGCGCCAGCAGCCCGGGACTAGCGGAGGAGGCGCAGTATTTT.

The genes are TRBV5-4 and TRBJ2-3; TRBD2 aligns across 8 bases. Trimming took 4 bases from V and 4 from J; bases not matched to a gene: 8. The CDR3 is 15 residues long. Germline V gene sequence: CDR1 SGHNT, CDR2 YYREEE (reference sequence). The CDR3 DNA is TGTGCCAGCAGCAAACGGGGGGGTATGGCAGATACGCAGTATTTT. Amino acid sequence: CASSKRGGMADTQYF.

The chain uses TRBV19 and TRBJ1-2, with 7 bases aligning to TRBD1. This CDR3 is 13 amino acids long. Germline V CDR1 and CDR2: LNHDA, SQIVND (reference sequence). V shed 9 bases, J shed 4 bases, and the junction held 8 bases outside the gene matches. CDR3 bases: TGTGCCAGCGACAGGGTAGGCGGCTATGGCTACACCTTC. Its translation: CASDRVGGYGYTF.

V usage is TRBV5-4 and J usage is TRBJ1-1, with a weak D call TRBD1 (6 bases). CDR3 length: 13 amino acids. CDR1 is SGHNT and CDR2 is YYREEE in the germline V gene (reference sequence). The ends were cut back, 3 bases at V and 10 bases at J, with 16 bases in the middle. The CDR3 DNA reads TGTGCCAGCAGCTCAACACAGGGTGTCTTAGCTTTCTTT. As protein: CASSSTQGVLAFF.

The CDR3 DNA reads as TGTGCCAGCAGTTACCGGGACAGCACTGAAGCTTTCTTT. This sequence encodes CASSYRDSTEAFF. The chain combines TRBV6-5 with TRBJ1-1, with TRBD1 matching 7 bases. Losses at the gene ends were 2 bases for V and 4 bases for J; bases not matched to a gene: 1. CDR1 is MNHEY, CDR2 SVGAGI, per germline. The CDR3 runs to 13 residues.

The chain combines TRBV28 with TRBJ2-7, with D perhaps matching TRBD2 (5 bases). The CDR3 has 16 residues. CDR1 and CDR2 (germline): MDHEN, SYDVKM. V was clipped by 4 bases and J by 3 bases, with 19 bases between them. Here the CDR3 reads CASSSFPGYRVYEQYF. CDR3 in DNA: TGTGCCAGCAGTTCCTTTCCGGGATATAGAGTCTACGAGCAGTACTTC. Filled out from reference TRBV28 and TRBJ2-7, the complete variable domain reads DVKVTQSSRYLVKRTGEKVFLECVQDMDHENMFWYRQDPGLGLRLIYFSYDVKMKEKGDIPEGYSVSREKKERFSLILESASTNQTSMYLCASSSFPGYRVYEQYFGPGTRLTVT.

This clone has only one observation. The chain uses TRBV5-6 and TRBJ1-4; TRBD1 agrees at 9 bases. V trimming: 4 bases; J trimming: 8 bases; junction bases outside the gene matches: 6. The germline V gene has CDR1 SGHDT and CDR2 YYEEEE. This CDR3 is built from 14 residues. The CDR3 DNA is TGTGCCAGCAGCCCCGGACAGGGGACGGAAAAACTGTTTTTT. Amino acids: CASSPGQGTEKLFF.

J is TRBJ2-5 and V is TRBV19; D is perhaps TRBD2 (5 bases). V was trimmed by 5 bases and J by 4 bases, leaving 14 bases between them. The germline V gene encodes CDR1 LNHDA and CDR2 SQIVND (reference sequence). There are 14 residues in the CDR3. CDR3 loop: CASSPSLRGETQYF. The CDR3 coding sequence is TGTGCCAGTAGTCCCTCCCTCCGGGGAGAGACCCAGTACTTC.

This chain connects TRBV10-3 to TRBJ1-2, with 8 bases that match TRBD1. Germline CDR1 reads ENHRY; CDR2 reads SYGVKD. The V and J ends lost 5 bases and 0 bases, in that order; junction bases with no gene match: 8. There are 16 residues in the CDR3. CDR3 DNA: TGTGCCATCAGTTATAAGCTGGACAGGGCTAACTATGGCTACACCTTC. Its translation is CAISYKLDRANYGYTF.

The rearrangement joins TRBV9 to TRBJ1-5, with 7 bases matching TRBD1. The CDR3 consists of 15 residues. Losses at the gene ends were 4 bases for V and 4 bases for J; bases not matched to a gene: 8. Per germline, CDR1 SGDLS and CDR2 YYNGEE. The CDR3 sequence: CASSKNDRANQPQHF. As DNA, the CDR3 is TGTGCCAGCAGCAAGAACGACAGGGCAAATCAGCCCCAGCATTTT.

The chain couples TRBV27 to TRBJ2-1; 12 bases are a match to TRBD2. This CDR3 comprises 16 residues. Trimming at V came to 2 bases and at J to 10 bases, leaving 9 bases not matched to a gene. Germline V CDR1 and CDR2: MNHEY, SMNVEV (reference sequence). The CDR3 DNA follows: TGTGCCAGCAGTTTAATACTAGCGGGGGGAGGGAGGGAGCAGTTCTTC. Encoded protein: CASSLILAGGGREQFF.

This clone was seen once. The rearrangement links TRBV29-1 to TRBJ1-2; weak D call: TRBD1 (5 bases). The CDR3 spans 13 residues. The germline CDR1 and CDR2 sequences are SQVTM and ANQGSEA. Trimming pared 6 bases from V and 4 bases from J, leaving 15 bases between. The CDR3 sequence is CSVRSTELYGYTF. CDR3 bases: TGCAGCGTCCGCTCGACAGAGCTCTATGGCTACACCTTC. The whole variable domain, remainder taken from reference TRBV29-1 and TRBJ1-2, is SAVISQKPSRDICQRGTSLTIQCQVDSQVTMMFWYRQQPGQSLTLIATANQGSEATYESGFVIDKFPISRPNLTFSTLTVSNMSPEDSSIYLCSVRSTELYGYTFGSGTRLTVV.

The DNA for the CDR3 is TGTGCCAGCAGCGGTTCAGGGTTCGGTTCACCCCTCCACTTT. Its protein product is CASSGSGFGSPLHF. The V and J genes are TRBV9 and TRBJ1-6; the D gene is possibly TRBD1 (5 bases). V lost 3 bases and J lost 9, with 13 bases in between. The CDR3 runs 14 residues. Germline V lookup: CDR1 SGDLS, CDR2 YYNGEE.